A single T cell receptor beta chain is shown here with its context. The table came from immunoSEQ multiplex PCR; TCRdb's copy has only in-frame clones and leaves some out. In the table there are 240,000 or so clones, more than 75% of which are singletons. This record comes from a study of cytomegalovirus exposure and HLA in healthy donors. The germline gives CDR1 LNHDA, CDR2 SQIVND (reference sequence). With 8 bases removed from V and 7 bases from J, the gap between germline ends came to 11 bases. The CDR3 spans 11 residues. This receptor was taken from a woman aged 25 to 39 in good health and CMV-seropositive. Input material: PBMCs. The V and J genes are TRBV19 and TRBJ1-2; tentatively, D is TRBD1 (6 bases). In DNA form, the CDR3 reads TGTGCCAGTGGAACAGGGTCTGGCTACACCTTC. Protein product: CASGTGSGYTF.